The TCR beta chain described here comes from a study of cytomegalovirus exposure and HLA in healthy donors. Primers included in the PCR were 60 Vbeta and 13 Jbeta primers. Data came from immunoSEQ multiplex PCR; TCRdb stores just in-frame clones and leaves some out. The sample contains hundreds of thousands of clones, around four fifths of which appear only once. This clone has only one observation. The germline V gene encodes CDR1 ENHRY and CDR2 SYGVKD. The CDR3 is 16 amino acids. V lost 3 bases and J lost 2; bases outside the gene matches: 5. This receptor was identified in a woman aged 40 to 55 in good health and CMV-seronegative. V gene TRBV10-3 combines with J gene TRBJ1-4, with TRBD1 matching 8 bases. The source material was PBMCs. CDR3 amino acids: CAISEGRGLTNEKLFF. Here the CDR3 DNA reads TGTGCCATCAGTGAAGGCAGGGGGCTCACTAATGAAAAACTGTTTTTT.